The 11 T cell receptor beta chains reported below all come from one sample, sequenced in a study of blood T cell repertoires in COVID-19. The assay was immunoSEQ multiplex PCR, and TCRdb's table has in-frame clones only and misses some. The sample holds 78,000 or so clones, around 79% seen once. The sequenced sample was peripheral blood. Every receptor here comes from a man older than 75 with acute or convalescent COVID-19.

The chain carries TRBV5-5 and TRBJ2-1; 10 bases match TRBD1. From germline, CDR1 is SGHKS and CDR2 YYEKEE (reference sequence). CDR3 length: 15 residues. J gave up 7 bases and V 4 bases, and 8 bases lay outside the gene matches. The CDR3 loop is CASSHGQGVSNEQFF. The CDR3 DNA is TGTGCCAGCAGCCACGGACAGGGGGTGTCGAATGAGCAGTTCTTC.

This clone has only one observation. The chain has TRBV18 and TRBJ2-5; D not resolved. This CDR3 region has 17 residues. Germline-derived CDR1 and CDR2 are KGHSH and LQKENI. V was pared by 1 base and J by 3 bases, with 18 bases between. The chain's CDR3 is CASSPRSYPIKEETQYF. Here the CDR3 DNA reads TGTGCCAGCTCACCACGCAGTTACCCCATAAAAGAAGAGACCCAGTACTTC. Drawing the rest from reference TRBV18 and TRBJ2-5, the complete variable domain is NAGVMQNPRHLVRRRGQEARLRCSPMKGHSHVYWYRQLPEEGLKFMVYLQKENIIDESGMPKERFSAEFPKEGPSILRIQQVVRGDSAAYFCASSPRSYPIKEETQYFGPGTRLLVL.

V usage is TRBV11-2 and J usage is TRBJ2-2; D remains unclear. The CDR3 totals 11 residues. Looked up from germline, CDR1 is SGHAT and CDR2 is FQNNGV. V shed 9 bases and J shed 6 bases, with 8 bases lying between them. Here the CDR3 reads CASSVAGELFF. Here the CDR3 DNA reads TGTGCCAGTTCGGTAGCCGGGGAGCTGTTTTTT.

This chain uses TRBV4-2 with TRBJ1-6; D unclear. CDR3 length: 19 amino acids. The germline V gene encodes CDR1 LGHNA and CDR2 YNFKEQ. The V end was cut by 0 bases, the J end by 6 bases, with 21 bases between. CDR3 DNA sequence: TGTGCCAGCAGCCAAGAAGTGATAGGAGAGGCAGACGGTAATTCACCCCTCCACTTT. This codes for CASSQEVIGEADGNSPLHF.

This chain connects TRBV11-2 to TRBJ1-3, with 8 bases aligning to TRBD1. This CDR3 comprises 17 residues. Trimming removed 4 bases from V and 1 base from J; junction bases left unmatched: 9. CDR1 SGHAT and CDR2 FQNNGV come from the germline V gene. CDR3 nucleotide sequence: TGTGCCAGCAGCTCTAGGACAGGGATCCAGTCTGGAAACACCATATATTTT. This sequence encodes CASSSRTGIQSGNTIYF.

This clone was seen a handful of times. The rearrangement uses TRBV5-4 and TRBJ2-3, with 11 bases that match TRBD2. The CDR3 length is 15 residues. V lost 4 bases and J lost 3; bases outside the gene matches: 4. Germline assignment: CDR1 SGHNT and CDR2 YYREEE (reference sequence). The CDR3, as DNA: TGTGCCAGCAGCCCCCGACTAGCGGGGACAGATACGCAGTATTTT. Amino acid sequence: CASSPRLAGTDTQYF.

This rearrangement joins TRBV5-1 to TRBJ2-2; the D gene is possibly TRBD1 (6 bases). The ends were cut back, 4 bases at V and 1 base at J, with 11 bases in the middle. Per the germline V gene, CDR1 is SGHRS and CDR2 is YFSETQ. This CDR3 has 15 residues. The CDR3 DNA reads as TGCGCCAGCAGCGTAACGGGACAGAACACCGGGGAGCTGTTTTTT. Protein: CASSVTGQNTGELFF.

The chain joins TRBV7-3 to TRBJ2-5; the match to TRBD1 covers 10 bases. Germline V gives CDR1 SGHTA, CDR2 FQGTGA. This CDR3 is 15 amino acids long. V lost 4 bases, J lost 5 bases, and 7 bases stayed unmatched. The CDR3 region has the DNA TGTGCCAGCAGCTCGGCCGGGACAGGGGCCGAGACCCAGTACTTC. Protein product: CASSSAGTGAETQYF.

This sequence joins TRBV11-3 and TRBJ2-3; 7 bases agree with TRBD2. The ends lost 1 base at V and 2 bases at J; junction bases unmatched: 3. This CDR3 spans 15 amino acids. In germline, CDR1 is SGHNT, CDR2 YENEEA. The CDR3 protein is CASSLGGGNTDTQYF. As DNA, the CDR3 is TGTGCCAGCAGCTTAGGCGGGGGAAACACAGATACGCAGTATTTT.

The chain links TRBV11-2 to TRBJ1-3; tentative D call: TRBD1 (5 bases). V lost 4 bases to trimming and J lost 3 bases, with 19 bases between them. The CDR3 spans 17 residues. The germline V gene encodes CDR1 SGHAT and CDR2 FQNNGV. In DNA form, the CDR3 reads TGTGCCAGCAGCTCCCGCGTCGGGGGAAGAGGTGGAAACACCATATATTTT. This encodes CASSSRVGGRGGNTIYF.

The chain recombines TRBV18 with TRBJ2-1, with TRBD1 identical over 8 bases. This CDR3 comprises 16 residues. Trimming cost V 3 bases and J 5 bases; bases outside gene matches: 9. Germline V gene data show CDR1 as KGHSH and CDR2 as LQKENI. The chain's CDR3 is CASSPRTGSVNNEQFF. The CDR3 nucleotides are TGTGCCAGCTCACCGAGGACAGGGTCGGTAAACAATGAGCAGTTCTTC. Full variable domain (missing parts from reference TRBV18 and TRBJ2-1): NAGVMQNPRHLVRRRGQEARLRCSPMKGHSHVYWYRQLPEEGLKFMVYLQKENIIDESGMPKERFSAEFPKEGPSILRIQQVVRGDSAAYFCASSPRTGSVNNEQFFGPGTRLTVL.